This entry describes one T cell receptor (beta chain). CDR3 length: 12 amino acids. CDR1 and CDR2 (germline): SQVTM, ANQGSEA. V gave up 6 bases and J gave up 7 bases, with 15 bases separating them. Seattle patient enrollment occurred during active infection, with longitudinal follow-up thereafter. Original data processing: Amplification from reference gene primers served as the basis for estimated nucleated cell counts. The protocol was immunoSEQ multiplex PCR, while the TCRdb copy is restricted to in-frame clones and leaves out a portion. V and J calls and clone size are as listed in that table; D and trimming were resolved from the DNA. The sample consists of 300,000 to 400,000 clones, around nine tenths of them appearing once. This entry belongs to a study of blood T cell repertoires in COVID-19. Study-level background: COVID-19 samples from acute and convalescent phases originated in the United States, Italy and Spain. PBMCs, B-cell-depleted T cells, or T cells provided the cDNA or gDNA that made up the material.

V gene TRBV29-1 combines with J gene TRBJ2-5, with D maybe TRBD1 (5 bases). The sequenced material came from peripheral blood. This TCR was recovered from a woman aged 70-85 years with COVID-19, enrolled during active disease. In DNA form, the CDR3 reads TGCAGCGTAAAGACAGCTGGTGGGACCCAGTACTTC. Amino acid sequence: CSVKTAGGTQYF.